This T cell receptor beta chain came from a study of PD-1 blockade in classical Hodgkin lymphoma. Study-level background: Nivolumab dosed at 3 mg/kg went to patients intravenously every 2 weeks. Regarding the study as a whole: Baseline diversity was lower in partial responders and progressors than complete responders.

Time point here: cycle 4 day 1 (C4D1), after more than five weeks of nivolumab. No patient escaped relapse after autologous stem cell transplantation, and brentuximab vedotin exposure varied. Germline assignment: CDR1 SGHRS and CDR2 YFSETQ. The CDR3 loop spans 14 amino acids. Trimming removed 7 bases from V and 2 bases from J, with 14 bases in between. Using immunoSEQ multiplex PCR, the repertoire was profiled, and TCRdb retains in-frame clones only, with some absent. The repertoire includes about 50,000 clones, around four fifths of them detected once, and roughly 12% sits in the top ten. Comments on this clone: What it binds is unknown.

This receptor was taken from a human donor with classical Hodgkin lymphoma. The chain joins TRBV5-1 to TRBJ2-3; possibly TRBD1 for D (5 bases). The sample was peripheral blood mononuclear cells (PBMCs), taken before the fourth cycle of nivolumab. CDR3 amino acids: CASVMSQATDTQYF. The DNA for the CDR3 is TGCGCCAGCGTCATGTCACAGGCCACAGATACGCAGTATTTT. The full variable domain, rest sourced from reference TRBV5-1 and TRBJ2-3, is KAGVTQTPRYLIKTRGQQVTLSCSPISGHRSVSWYQQTPGQGLQFLFEYFSETQRNKGNFPGRFSGRQFSNSRSEMNVSTLELGDSALYLCASVMSQATDTQYFGPGTRLTVL.